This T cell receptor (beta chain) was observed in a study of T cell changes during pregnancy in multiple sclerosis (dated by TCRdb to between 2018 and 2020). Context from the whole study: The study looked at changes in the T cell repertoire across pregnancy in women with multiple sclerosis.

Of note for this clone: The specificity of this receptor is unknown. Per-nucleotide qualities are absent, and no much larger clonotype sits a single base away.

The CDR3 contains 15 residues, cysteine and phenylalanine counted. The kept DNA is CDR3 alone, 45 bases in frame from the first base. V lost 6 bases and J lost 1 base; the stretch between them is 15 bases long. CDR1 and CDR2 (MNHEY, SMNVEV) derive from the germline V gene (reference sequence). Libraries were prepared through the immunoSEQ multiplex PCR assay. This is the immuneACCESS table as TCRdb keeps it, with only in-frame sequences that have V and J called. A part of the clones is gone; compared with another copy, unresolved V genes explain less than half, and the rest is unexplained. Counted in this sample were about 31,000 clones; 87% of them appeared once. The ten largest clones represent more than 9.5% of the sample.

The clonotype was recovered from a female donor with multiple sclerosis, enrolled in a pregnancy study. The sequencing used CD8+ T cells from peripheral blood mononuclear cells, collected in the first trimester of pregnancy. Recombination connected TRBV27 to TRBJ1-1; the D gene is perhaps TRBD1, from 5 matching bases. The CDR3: CASSKAGVGNTEAFF. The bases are TGTGCCAGCAGCAAGGCGGGGGTTGGGAACACTGAAGCTTTCTTT.